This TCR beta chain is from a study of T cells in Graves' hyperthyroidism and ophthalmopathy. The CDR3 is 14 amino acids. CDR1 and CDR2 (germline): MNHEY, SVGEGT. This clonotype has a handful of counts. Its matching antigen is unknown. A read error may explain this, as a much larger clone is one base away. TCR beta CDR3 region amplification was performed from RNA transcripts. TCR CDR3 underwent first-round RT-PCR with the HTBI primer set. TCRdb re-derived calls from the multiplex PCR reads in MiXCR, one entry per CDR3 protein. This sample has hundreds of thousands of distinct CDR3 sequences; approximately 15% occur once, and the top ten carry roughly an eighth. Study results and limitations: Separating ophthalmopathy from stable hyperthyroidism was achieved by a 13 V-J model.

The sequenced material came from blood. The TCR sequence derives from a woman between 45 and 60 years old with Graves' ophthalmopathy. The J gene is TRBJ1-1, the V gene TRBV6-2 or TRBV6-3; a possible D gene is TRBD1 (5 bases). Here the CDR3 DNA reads TGTGCCAGCAGTTCCATTGACAGATACACTGAAGCTCTCTTT. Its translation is CASSSIDRYTEALF.